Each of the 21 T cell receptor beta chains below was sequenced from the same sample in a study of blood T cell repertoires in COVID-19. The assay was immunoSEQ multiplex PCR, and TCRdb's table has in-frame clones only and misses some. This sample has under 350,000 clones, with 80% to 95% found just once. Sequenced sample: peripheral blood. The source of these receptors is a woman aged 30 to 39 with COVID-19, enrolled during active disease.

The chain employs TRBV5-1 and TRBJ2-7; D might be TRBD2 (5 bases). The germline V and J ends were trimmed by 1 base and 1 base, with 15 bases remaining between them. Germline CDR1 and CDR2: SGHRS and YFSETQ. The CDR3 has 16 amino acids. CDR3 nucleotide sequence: TGCGCCAGCAGCTTGACCGGCAGCGGATTTTCCTACGAGCAGTACTTC. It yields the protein CASSLTGSGFSYEQYF.

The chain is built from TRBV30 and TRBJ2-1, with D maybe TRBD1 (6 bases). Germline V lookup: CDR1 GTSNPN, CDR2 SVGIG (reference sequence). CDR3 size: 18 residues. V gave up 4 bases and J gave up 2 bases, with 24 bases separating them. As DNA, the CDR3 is TGTGCCTGGATTCACGGGTCAGGGGCGCTGGGGACCTACAATGAGCAGTTCTTC. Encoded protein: CAWIHGSGALGTYNEQFF.

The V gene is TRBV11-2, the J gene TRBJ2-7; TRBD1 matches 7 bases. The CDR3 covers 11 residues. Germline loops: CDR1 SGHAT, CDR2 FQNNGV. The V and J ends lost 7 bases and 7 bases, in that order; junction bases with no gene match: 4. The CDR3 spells CASTGGREQYF. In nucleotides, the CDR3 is TGTGCCAGCACAGGGGGTCGGGAGCAGTACTTC.

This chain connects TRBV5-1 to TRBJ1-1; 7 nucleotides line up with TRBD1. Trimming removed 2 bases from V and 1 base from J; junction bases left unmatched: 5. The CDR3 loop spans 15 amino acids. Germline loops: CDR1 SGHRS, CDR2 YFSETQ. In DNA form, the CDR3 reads TGCGCCAGCAGCTTTACGACAGGGAGGAACACTGAAGCTTTCTTT. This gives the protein CASSFTTGRNTEAFF.

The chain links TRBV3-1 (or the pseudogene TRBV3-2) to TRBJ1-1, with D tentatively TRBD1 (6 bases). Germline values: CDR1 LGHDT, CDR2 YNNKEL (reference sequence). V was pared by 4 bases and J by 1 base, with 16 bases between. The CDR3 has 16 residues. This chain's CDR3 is CASSPSGGGPNTEAFF. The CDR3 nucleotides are TGTGCCAGCAGCCCCTCCGGGGGGGGGCCGAACACTGAAGCTTTCTTT.

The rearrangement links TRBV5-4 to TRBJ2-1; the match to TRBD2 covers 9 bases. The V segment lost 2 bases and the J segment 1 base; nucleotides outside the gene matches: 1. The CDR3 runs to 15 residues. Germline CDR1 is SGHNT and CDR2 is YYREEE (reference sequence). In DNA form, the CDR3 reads TGTGCCAGCAGCTTAAGCGGGAGGTCCTACAATGAGCAGTTCTTC. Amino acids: CASSLSGRSYNEQFF.

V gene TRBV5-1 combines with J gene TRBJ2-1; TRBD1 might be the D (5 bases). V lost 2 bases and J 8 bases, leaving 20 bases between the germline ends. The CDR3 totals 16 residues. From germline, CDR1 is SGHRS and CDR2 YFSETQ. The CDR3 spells CASSFGDPRAGDEQFF. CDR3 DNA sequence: TGCGCCAGCAGCTTCGGAGACCCCAGGGCAGGCGATGAGCAGTTCTTC. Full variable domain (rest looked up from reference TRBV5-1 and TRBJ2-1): KAGVTQTPRYLIKTRGQQVTLSCSPISGHRSVSWYQQTPGQGLQFLFEYFSETQRNKGNFPGRFSGRQFSNSRSEMNVSTLELGDSALYLCASSFGDPRAGDEQFFGPGTRLTVL.

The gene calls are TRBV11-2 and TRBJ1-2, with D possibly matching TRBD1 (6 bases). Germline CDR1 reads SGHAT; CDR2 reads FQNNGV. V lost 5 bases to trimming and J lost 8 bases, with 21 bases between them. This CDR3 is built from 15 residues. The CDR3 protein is CASSPLGPQGLGYTF. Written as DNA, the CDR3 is TGTGCCAGCAGCCCCTTGGGGCCCCAGGGGTTAGGCTACACCTTC.

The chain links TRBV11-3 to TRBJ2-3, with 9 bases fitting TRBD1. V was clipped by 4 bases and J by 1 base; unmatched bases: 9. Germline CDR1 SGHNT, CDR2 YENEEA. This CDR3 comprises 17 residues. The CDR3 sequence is CASSSGQGRGGTDTQYF. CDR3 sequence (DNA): TGTGCCAGCAGCTCCGGACAGGGGAGAGGGGGCACAGATACGCAGTATTTT.

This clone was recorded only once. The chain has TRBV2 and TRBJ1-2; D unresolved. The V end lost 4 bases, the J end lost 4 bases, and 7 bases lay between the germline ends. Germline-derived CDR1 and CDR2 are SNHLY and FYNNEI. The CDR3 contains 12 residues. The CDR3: CASSGNGYGYTF. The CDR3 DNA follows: TGTGCCAGCAGTGGCAACGGCTATGGCTACACCTTC. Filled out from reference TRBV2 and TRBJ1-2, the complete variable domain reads EPEVTQTPSHQVTQMGQEVILRCVPISNHLYFYWYRQILGQKVEFLVSFYNNEISEKSEIFDDQFSVERPDGSNFTLKIRSTKLEDSAMYFCASSGNGYGYTFGSGTRLTVV.

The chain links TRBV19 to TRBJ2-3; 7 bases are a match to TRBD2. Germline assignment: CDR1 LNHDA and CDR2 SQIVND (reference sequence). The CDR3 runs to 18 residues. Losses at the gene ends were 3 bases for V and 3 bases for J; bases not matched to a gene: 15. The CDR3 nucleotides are TGTGCCAGTAGTATTGGGACCGAGGCCCTAGCGGCAACAGATACGCAGTATTTT. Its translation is CASSIGTEALAATDTQYF. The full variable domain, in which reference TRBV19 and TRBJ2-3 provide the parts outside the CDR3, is DGGITQSPKYLFRKEGQNVTLSCEQNLNHDAMYWYRQDPGQGLRLIYYSQIVNDFQKGDIAEGYSVSREKKESFPLTVTSAQKNPTAFYLCASSIGTEALAATDTQYFGPGTRLTVL.

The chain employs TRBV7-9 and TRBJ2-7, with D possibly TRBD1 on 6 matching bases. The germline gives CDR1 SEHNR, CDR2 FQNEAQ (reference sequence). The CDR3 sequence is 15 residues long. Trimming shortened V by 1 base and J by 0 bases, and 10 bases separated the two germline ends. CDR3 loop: CASSLDRALSYEQYF. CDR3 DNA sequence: TGTGCCAGCAGCTTAGACAGGGCCCTCTCCTACGAGCAGTACTTC.

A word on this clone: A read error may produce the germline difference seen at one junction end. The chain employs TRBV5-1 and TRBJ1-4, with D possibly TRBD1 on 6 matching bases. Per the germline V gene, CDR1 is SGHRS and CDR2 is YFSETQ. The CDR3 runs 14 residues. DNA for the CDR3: TGCGCCAGCAGCTTCAGCTCGATTGCAGGGGCAAAGATGTTT. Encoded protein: CASSFSSIAGAKMF.

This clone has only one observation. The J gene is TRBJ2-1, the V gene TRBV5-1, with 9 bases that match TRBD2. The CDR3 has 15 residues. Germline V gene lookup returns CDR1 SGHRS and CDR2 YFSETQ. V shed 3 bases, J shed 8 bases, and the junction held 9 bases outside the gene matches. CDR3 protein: CASSWGTSLIDEQFF. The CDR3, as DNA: TGCGCCAGCAGCTGGGGGACTAGCTTAATCGATGAGCAGTTCTTC.

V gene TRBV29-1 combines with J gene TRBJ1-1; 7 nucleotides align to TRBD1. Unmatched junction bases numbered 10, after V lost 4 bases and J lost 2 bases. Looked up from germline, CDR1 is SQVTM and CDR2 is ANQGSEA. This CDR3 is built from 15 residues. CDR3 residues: CSVVRRTGVNTEAFF. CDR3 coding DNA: TGCAGCGTTGTGAGGAGGACAGGAGTAAACACTGAAGCTTTCTTT.

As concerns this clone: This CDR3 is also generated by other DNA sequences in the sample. The CDR3 DNA reads TGTGCCAGCAGTGACTCAAGCGGGAGAGGGACAGATACGCAGTATTTT. Its translation: CASSDSSGRGTDTQYF. The genes are TRBV6-4 and TRBJ2-3; 8 bases align to TRBD2. Trimming took 0 bases from V and 3 from J; bases not matched to a gene: 5. Per the germline V gene, CDR1 is MRHNA and CDR2 is SNTAGT. The CDR3 loop spans 16 amino acids.

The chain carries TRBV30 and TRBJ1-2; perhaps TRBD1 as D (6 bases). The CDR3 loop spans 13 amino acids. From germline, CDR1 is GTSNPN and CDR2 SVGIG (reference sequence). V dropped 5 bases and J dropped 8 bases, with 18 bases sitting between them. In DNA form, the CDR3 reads TGTGCCTGGCAACCGACAGGCCCGGAGGGCTACACCTTC. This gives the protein CAWQPTGPEGYTF.

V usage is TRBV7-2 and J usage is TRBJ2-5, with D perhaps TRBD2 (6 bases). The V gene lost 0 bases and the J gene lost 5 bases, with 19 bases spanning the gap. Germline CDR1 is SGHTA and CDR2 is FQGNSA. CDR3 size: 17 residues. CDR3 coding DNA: TGTGCCAGCAGCTTAGCAGGGCGGAGGAGGGGTTGGGAGACCCAGTACTTC. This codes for CASSLAGRRRGWETQYF.

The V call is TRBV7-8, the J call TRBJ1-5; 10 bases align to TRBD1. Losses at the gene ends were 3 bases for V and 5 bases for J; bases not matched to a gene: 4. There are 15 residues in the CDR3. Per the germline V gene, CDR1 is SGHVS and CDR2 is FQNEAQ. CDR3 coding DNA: TGTGCCAGCAGCTTGGGGACAGGGGAGTATCAGCCCCAGCATTTT. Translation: CASSLGTGEYQPQHF.

CDR3 sequence (DNA): TGTGCCAGCACCCCAGGGGGGCCCCTAAACTACACCTTC. It translates to CASTPGGPLNYTF. This rearrangement joins TRBV28 to TRBJ1-2; 7 bases match TRBD1. The CDR3 runs to 13 residues. V shed 7 bases, J shed 10 bases, and the junction held 12 bases outside the gene matches. Germline CDR1 is MDHEN and CDR2 is SYDVKM.

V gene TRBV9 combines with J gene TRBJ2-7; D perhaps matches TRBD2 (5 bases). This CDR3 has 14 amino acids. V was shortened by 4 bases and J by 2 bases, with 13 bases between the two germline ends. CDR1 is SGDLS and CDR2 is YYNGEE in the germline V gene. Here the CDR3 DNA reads TGTGCCAGCAGCCCTAATCCGGGAACCTACGAGCAGTACTTC. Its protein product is CASSPNPGTYEQYF. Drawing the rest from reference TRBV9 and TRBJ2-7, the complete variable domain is DSGVTQTPKHLITATGQRVTLRCSPRSGDLSVYWYQQSLDQGLQFLIQYYNGEERAKGNILERFSAQQFPDLHSELNLSSLELGDSALYFCASSPNPGTYEQYFGPGTRLTVT.